Following are 23 T cell receptor beta chains from one sample sequenced in a study of OX40 agonist ivuxolimab in advanced cancers. TCRdb's table, derived via immunoSEQ multiplex PCR, lists solely in-frame clones and lacks some. Of 50,000 to 80,000 clones listed, 85% are singletons. This sample comprised CD4+ or CD8+ T cells sorted from blood, obtained in a trial of the OX40 agonist ivuxolimab. The receptors originated from an adult with an advanced solid tumor such as melanoma, head and neck, liver or kidney cancer.

The chain couples TRBV5-4 to TRBJ2-3; no reliable D call. Germline assignment: CDR1 SGHNT and CDR2 YYREEE (reference sequence). The CDR3 extends over 13 amino acids. V lost 0 bases and J 4 bases, leaving 6 bases between the germline ends. This CDR3 reads CASSLDRADTQYF. The CDR3 region has the DNA TGTGCCAGCAGCTTGGACAGAGCAGATACGCAGTATTTT.

This clone was picked up one time. The chain combines TRBV2 with TRBJ2-1; D is ambiguous. V was trimmed by 1 base and J by 7 bases, leaving 8 bases between them. The CDR3 covers 13 residues. Germline lookup yields CDR1 SNHLY and CDR2 FYNNEI. CDR3 coding DNA: TGTGCCAGCAGTGAAGAAAGGGATAATGAGCAGTTCTTC. This translates into CASSEERDNEQFF.

The V gene is TRBV7-8, the J gene TRBJ2-5; D is perhaps TRBD1 (6 bases). Germline CDR1 and CDR2: SGHVS and FQNEAQ. The CDR3 covers 13 residues. The ends were cut back, 3 bases at V and 5 bases at J, with 10 bases in the middle. The CDR3 DNA sequence: TGTGCCAGCAGCTTGGGGCAGGGGGAGACCCAGTACTTC. Residues: CASSLGQGETQYF. Using reference TRBV7-8 and TRBJ2-5 for the parts outside the CDR3, the full variable domain is GAGVSQSPRYKVAKRGQDVALRCDPISGHVSLFWYQQALGQGPEFLTYFQNEAQLDKSGLPSDRFFAERPEGSVSTLKIQRTQQEDSAVYLCASSLGQGETQYFGPGTRLLVL.

The rearrangement links TRBV2 to TRBJ1-1; no firm D call. With 4 bases removed from V and 10 bases from J, the gap between germline ends came to 7 bases. Per the germline V gene, CDR1 is SNHLY and CDR2 is FYNNEI. The CDR3 loop spans 10 amino acids. CDR3 sequence (DNA): TGTGCCAGCAGTGCGAGAAGAGCTTTCTTT. Translated: CASSARRAFF.

The genes are TRBV7-2 and TRBJ2-3, with a weak D call TRBD1 (5 bases). Germline V gene lookup returns CDR1 SGHTA and CDR2 FQGNSA. CDR3 size: 13 residues. V lost 4 bases and J 7 bases, leaving 12 bases between the germline ends. The CDR3 loop reads CASSWGMANTQYF. CDR3 nucleotides: TGTGCCAGCAGCTGGGGCATGGCTAATACGCAGTATTTT.

V and J are TRBV28 and TRBJ1-6, with D tentatively TRBD1 (6 bases). Trimming removed 6 bases from V and 8 bases from J, with 17 bases in between. The germline gives CDR1 MDHEN, CDR2 SYDVKM. The CDR3 is 15 amino acids. The CDR3 DNA reads TGTGCCAGCAGCTCCGGACAGATCTTACATTCACCCCTCCACTTT. It translates to CASSSGQILHSPLHF. Full variable domain (outside the CDR3, taken from reference TRBV28 and TRBJ1-6): DVKVTQSSRYLVKRTGEKVFLECVQDMDHENMFWYRQDPGLGLRLIYFSYDVKMKEKGDIPEGYSVSREKKERFSLILESASTNQTSMYLCASSSGQILHSPLHFGNGTRLTVT.

This clone was found once. Here the CDR3 DNA reads TGTGCCACCAGCTCCCCTTTACTAGCGGGAAATCACTACAATGAGCAGTTCTTC. Translating gives CATSSPLLAGNHYNEQFF. This chain uses TRBV15 with TRBJ2-1; 10 nucleotides match TRBD2. The CDR3 contains 18 residues. Germline CDR1 and CDR2: LNHNV and YYDKDF (reference sequence). With V trimmed by 5 bases and J by 3 bases, 13 bases remained unmatched.

This rearrangement joins TRBV10-3 to TRBJ2-7; no definite D call. The CDR3 is made up of 14 amino acids. Germline-derived CDR1 and CDR2 are ENHRY and SYGVKD. V lost 4 bases and J 6 bases, leaving 16 bases between the germline ends. CDR3 sequence: CAISVCDNRCEQYF. In DNA form, the CDR3 reads TGTGCCATCAGTGTATGTGATAATCGATGCGAGCAGTACTTC.

This rearrangement joins TRBV18 to TRBJ1-5; D is uncertain. The CDR3 loop spans 16 amino acids. The germline V gene encodes CDR1 KGHSH and CDR2 LQKENI. The V and J ends lost 2 bases and 1 base respectively, with 12 bases between them. The CDR3 DNA follows: TGTGCCAGCTCACCAGAAGGGCTATACAGCAATCAGCCCCAGCATTTT. It is translated as CASSPEGLYSNQPQHF.

The gene calls are TRBV4-1 and TRBJ2-3; TRBD1 aligns across 7 bases. The germline CDR1 and CDR2 sequences are MGHRA and YSYEKL. The CDR3 covers 18 residues. V lost 0 bases, J lost 7 bases, and 16 bases stayed unmatched. CDR3 protein: CASSQDIPDRQYRYTQYF. DNA of the CDR3: TGCGCCAGCAGCCAAGACATCCCGGACAGGCAATACCGCTATACGCAGTATTTT.

This chain uses TRBV6-1 with TRBJ2-1; D is ambiguous. The ends were cut back, 1 base at V and 8 bases at J, with 15 bases in the middle. Germline values: CDR1 MNHNS, CDR2 SASEGT. This CDR3 has 15 residues. Written as DNA, the CDR3 is TGTGCCAGCAGTGAAGTAAAGGGAAGGCGAGATGAGCAGTTCTTC. Protein sequence: CASSEVKGRRDEQFF.

This CDR3 is CASSSNLDTEAFF. The CDR3 DNA reads as TGTGCCAGCAGCTCGAATCTGGACACTGAAGCTTTCTTT. The chain uses TRBV7-3 and TRBJ1-1; D ambiguous. CDR1 SGHTA and CDR2 FQGTGA come from the germline V gene. V lost 4 bases and J lost 3, with 9 bases in between. There are 13 residues in the CDR3. The full variable domain, in which reference TRBV7-3 and TRBJ1-1 provide the parts outside the CDR3, is GAGVSQTPSNKVTEKGKYVELRCDPISGHTALYWYRQSLGQGPEFLIYFQGTGAADDSGLPNDRFFAVRPEGSVSTLKIQRTERGDSAVYLCASSSNLDTEAFFGQGTRLTVV.

The J gene is TRBJ2-1, the V gene TRBV18, with 7 bases aligning to TRBD1. This CDR3 comprises 14 residues. CDR1 is KGHSH and CDR2 is LQKENI in the germline V gene. The V segment lost 3 bases and the J segment 8 bases; nucleotides outside the gene matches: 7. The CDR3 here is CASSPPPGQDEQFF. DNA for the CDR3: TGTGCCAGCTCACCTCCACCCGGACAGGATGAGCAGTTCTTC.

The CDR3 nucleotides are TGTGCCTGGGCTATGATTAATTCACCCCTCCACTTT. It translates to CAWAMINSPLHF. The chain recombines TRBV30 with TRBJ1-6; D is undetermined. The CDR3 spans 12 residues. Trimming left V 5 bases short and J 6 bases short, with 8 bases between. Germline-derived CDR1 and CDR2 are GTSNPN and SVGIG (reference sequence).

The rearrangement joins TRBV28 to TRBJ1-5; D is unclear. The germline V gene encodes CDR1 MDHEN and CDR2 SYDVKM. The CDR3 totals 12 residues. Trimming removed 7 bases from V and 4 bases from J, with 8 bases in between. This CDR3 reads CASTSRNQPQHF. The CDR3 DNA follows: TGTGCCAGCACCTCTCGGAATCAGCCCCAGCATTTT.

The chain couples TRBV9 to TRBJ2-5; 10 bases fit TRBD2. V lost 0 bases to trimming and J lost 3 bases; unmatched junction nucleotides: 8. CDR1 is SGDLS and CDR2 is YYNGEE in the germline V gene. This CDR3 comprises 17 residues. The DNA for the CDR3 is TGTGCCAGCAGCGTAGAAGCCCAGGGACTAGCGAAAGAGACCCAGTACTTC. This encodes CASSVEAQGLAKETQYF. Based on the CDR3 plus reference TRBV9 and TRBJ2-5, the full variable domain is DSGVTQTPKHLITATGQRVTLRCSPRSGDLSVYWYQQSLDQGLQFLIQYYNGEERAKGNILERFSAQQFPDLHSELNLSSLELGDSALYFCASSVEAQGLAKETQYFGPGTRLLVL.

This clone occurred once. V is TRBV19 and J is TRBJ2-1, with a tentative D call TRBD1 (5 bases). Germline values: CDR1 LNHDA, CDR2 SQIVND (reference sequence). Trimming cost V 6 bases and J 0 bases, with 12 bases left between them. The CDR3 spans 15 residues. The CDR3 DNA sequence: TGTGCCAGTAGGATTGGGGCGAACTCCTACAATGAGCAGTTCTTC. This encodes CASRIGANSYNEQFF.

The chain uses TRBV19 and TRBJ2-2; 8 nucleotides match TRBD2. The CDR3 runs to 17 residues. Germline lookup yields CDR1 LNHDA and CDR2 SQIVND (reference sequence). V lost 4 bases, J lost 4 bases, and 11 bases stayed unmatched. As DNA, the CDR3 is TGTGCCAGTAGTACCCCCCGGGGGGGCCGAGCCACCGGGGAGCTGTTTTTT. It translates to CASSTPRGGRATGELFF. Supplemented by reference TRBV19 and TRBJ2-2, the full variable domain reads DGGITQSPKYLFRKEGQNVTLSCEQNLNHDAMYWYRQDPGQGLRLIYYSQIVNDFQKGDIAEGYSVSREKKESFPLTVTSAQKNPTAFYLCASSTPRGGRATGELFFGEGSRLTVL.

V gene TRBV14 combines with J gene TRBJ2-3; D uncertain. This CDR3 comprises 13 residues. Between the trimmed V and J ends, which lost 2 bases and 3 bases, there was a span of 6 bases. Germline values: CDR1 SGHDN, CDR2 FVKESK. CDR3 sequence reads: CASSQQVTDTQYF. CDR3 sequence (DNA): TGTGCCAGCAGCCAACAGGTAACAGATACGCAGTATTTT. The full variable domain, its missing parts supplied by reference TRBV14 and TRBJ2-3, is EAGVTQFPSHSVIEKGQTVTLRCDPISGHDNLYWYRRVMGKEIKFLLHFVKESKQDESGMPNNRFLAERTGGTYSTLKVQPAELEDSGVYFCASSQQVTDTQYFGPGTRLTVL.

This clone was observed once. The chain combines TRBV4-3 with TRBJ2-5; D is unresolved. Germline CDR1 reads LGHNA; CDR2 reads YSLEER. V lost 0 bases and J 5 bases, leaving 10 bases between the germline ends. The CDR3 extends over 14 amino acids. The CDR3 loop reads CASSQDSAGETQYF. The CDR3 nucleotides read TGCGCCAGCAGCCAAGATTCCGCTGGGGAGACCCAGTACTTC.

The CDR3 loop reads CASSLGGAGSTDTQYF. The CDR3 nucleotides read TGTGCCAGCAGCTTGGGGGGAGCGGGAAGCACAGATACGCAGTATTTT. The V call is TRBV5-4, the J call TRBJ2-3, with 7 positions matching TRBD2. Trimming at V came to 0 bases and at J to 0 bases, leaving 4 bases not matched to a gene. Germline V CDR1 and CDR2: SGHNT, YYREEE (reference sequence). The CDR3 is 16 amino acids.

The J gene is TRBJ2-1, the V gene TRBV6-4; TRBD2 agrees at 16 bases. The V gene's germline CDR1 is MRHNA and CDR2 SNTAGT. J gave up 8 bases and V 2 bases, and 3 bases lay outside the gene matches. CDR3 length equals 16 residues. CDR3 in amino acids: CASSDGTSGRAHEQFF. The CDR3 bases are TGTGCCAGCAGTGACGGGACTAGCGGGAGGGCACATGAGCAGTTCTTC.

This chain joins TRBV6-5 and TRBJ2-2; D possibly corresponds to TRBD2 (6 bases). The germline gives CDR1 MNHEY, CDR2 SVGAGI. The CDR3 contains 14 residues. Trimming pared 0 bases from V and 7 bases from J, leaving 9 bases between. CDR3 amino acids: CASSYSPAGGELFF. CDR3 DNA: TGTGCCAGCAGTTACTCCCCAGCGGGCGGGGAGCTGTTTTTT.